This entry lists 24 T cell receptor beta chains sequenced from one sample in a study of T cell clonality in common variable immunodeficiency. Their antigens are not known. Points from the study as a whole: Reportedly, TCR beta sequences from common variable immunodeficiency showed fewer deletions and N-nucleotide insertions.

Assay used: immunoSEQ multiplex PCR; TCRdb lists only in-frame clones, some missing. Sampling found about 34,000 clones, none seen once. The sequencing sample was made of peripheral blood mononuclear cells. These receptors were collected from a human donor with common variable immunodeficiency.

This clone has a count of ten or more. The read is 3 residues too short to cover the CDR3 end, so that end is filled in from the germline J gene. The genes are TRBV19 and TRBJ2-1; 9 bases align to TRBD2. Trimming at V came to 1 base and at J to 7 bases, leaving 5 bases not matched to a gene. This CDR3 is built from 15 residues. Per germline, CDR1 LNHDA and CDR2 SQIVND (reference sequence). The CDR3 region is CASSIGGSGSNEQFF. CDR3 DNA, as far as it was read: TGTGCCAGTAGTATAGGTGGTAGCGGGAGTAATGAG.

This clone was observed a handful of times. The read finishes 3 residues shy of the CDR3 end, and the germline J gene is used to complete it. The chain is built from TRBV20-1 and TRBJ2-1; 11 positions agree with TRBD2. CDR1 is DFQATT, CDR2 SNEGSKA, per germline (reference sequence). This CDR3 is 16 amino acids long. V lost 1 base to trimming and J lost 4 bases; unmatched junction nucleotides: 6. The DNA read from the CDR3 is TGCAGTGCTAGAGCCGGGACTAGCGGCCTGTACAATGAG. It yields the protein CSARAGTSGLYNE. The entire CDR3 sequence reads CSARAGTSGLYNEQFF.

To note about this clone: The missing CDR3 end, 3 residues past where the read stops, is filled in from the germline J gene. The rearrangement uses TRBV7-9 and TRBJ2-7, with 7 bases lining up with TRBD1. J lost 2 bases, V lost 10 bases, and 5 bases had no gene match. CDR3 size: 12 residues. The germline CDR1 and CDR2 sequences are SEHNR and FQNEAQ (reference sequence). The CDR3 here is CAIQTGAYEQYF. The CDR3 DNA, read in part, is TGTGCCATACAAACAGGGGCCTACGAG.

This clone was counted a few times. The read finishes 3 residues shy of the CDR3 end, and the germline J gene is used to complete it. This chain uses TRBV2 with TRBJ2-7; D gene ambiguous. Germline V gene lookup returns CDR1 SNHLY and CDR2 FYNNEI. The CDR3 is 13 amino acids. The V gene lost 4 bases and the J gene lost 0 bases, with 7 bases spanning the gap. CDR3 DNA, as far as it was read: TGTGCCAGCAGTGGGGCTTACTCCTACGAG. Translating gives CASSGAYSYE. The full CDR3 reads CASSGAYSYEQYF.

This clone was detected only a few times. The sequenced fragment ends 3 residues before the CDR3 boundary, so the rest is inferred from the germline J gene. This sequence joins TRBV6-1 and TRBJ2-4; 15 bases map to TRBD2. Germline V gene sequence: CDR1 MNHNS, CDR2 SASEGT. The CDR3 contains 14 residues. The CDR3 loop is CASSAGTSGRSQYF. The CDR3 bases that were read are TGTGCCAGCAGTGCCGGGACTAGCGGGAGGAGT.

This clone was recorded at least ten times. The read is 3 residues too short to cover the CDR3 end, so that end is filled in from the germline J gene. The J gene is TRBJ1-4, the V gene TRBV7-8; a weak D match, TRBD1 (6 bases). Germline V gene lookup returns CDR1 SGHVS and CDR2 FQNEAQ. The CDR3 is made up of 14 amino acids. V was cut by 4 bases and J by 8 bases, with 14 bases left in between. The DNA read from the CDR3 is TGTGCCAGCAGCTCAGGGGCCCAGTGGGAAAAA. Protein product: CASSSGAQWEK. The full CDR3 protein reads CASSSGAQWEKLFF. The variable domain in full, with the rest retrieved from reference TRBV7-8 and TRBJ1-4, is GAGVSQSPRYKVAKRGQDVALRCDPISGHVSLFWYQQALGQGPEFLTYFQNEAQLDKSGLPSDRFFAERPEGSVSTLKIQRTQQEDSAVYLCASSSGAQWEKLFFGSGTQLSVL.

This clone occurred many times. The observed sequence ends 3 residues before the CDR3 terminus, with the missing tail filled in from the germline J gene. The V and J genes are TRBV5-1 and TRBJ2-1, with D possibly matching TRBD2 (6 bases). This CDR3 has 14 amino acids. Germline-derived CDR1 and CDR2 are SGHRS and YFSETQ. Trimming removed 4 bases from V and 7 bases from J, with 15 bases in between. CDR3 protein: CASSAVVLANEQFF. The sequenced part of the CDR3 DNA is TGCGCCAGCAGCGCCGTGGTGCTAGCGAATGAG. The whole variable domain, remainder taken from reference TRBV5-1 and TRBJ2-1, is KAGVTQTPRYLIKTRGQQVTLSCSPISGHRSVSWYQQTPGQGLQFLFEYFSETQRNKGNFPGRFSGRQFSNSRSEMNVSTLELGDSALYLCASSAVVLANEQFFGPGTRLTVL.

This clone was counted at least ten times. From the germline J gene comes the end of the CDR3, since the read stops 3 residues before it. The chain couples TRBV30 to TRBJ2-7; 8 nucleotides line up with TRBD1. Looked up from germline, CDR1 is GTSNPN and CDR2 is SVGIG (reference sequence). The length of the CDR3 is 14 residues. V was pared by 7 bases and J by 2 bases, with 10 bases of the junction left unmatched. CDR3 sequence: CASRGPLSPYEQYF. CDR3 DNA (partial): TGTGCCTCCAGGGGGCCCCTTAGTCCCTACGAG.

In its sample, this clone was seen a few times. The read stops 3 residues short of the end of the CDR3; the missing end is completed from the germline J gene. The gene calls are TRBV13 and TRBJ2-7; 7 nucleotides align to TRBD2. V was pared by 4 bases and J by 4 bases, with 10 bases of the junction left unmatched. CDR3 length: 15 amino acids. Germline V lookup: CDR1 PRHDT, CDR2 FYEKMQ (reference sequence). The CDR3 here is CASSSVSGTSYEQYF. Partial CDR3 DNA: TGTGCCAGCAGCTCGGTAAGCGGGACCTCTTACGAG.

There are many counts of this clone. The CDR3 reads CASSAEREGYNEQFF. Partial CDR3 DNA: TGTGCCAGCAGTGCCGAGCGGGAGGGCTACAATGAG. The chain carries TRBV6-4 and TRBJ2-1; TRBD2 aligns across 10 bases. The read terminates 3 residues before the CDR3 end, so the remaining end is supplied by the germline J gene. From germline, CDR1 is MRHNA and CDR2 SNTAGT. This CDR3 spans 15 amino acids. The V and J ends lost 4 bases and 3 bases, in that order; junction bases with no gene match: 3.

This clone appeared many times. With the read ending 3 residues before the CDR3 end, the germline J gene is used to fill in that end. This chain uses TRBV10-3 with TRBJ2-3; 10 bases match TRBD2. V was clipped by 2 bases and J by 3 bases; unmatched bases: 8. The CDR3 covers 17 residues. Germline CDR1 reads ENHRY; CDR2 reads SYGVKD. The CDR3 region is CAISESPSGSLTDTQYF. The DNA read from the CDR3 is TGTGCCATCAGTGAGAGTCCTAGCGGGAGTCTGACAGATACG.

This clone was seen at least ten times. The observed sequence ends 3 residues before the CDR3 terminus, with the missing tail filled in from the germline J gene. V is TRBV6-2 or TRBV6-3 and J is TRBJ2-2, with D possibly being TRBD1 (5 bases). V was shortened by 2 bases and J by 2 bases, with 6 bases between the two germline ends. Germline V gene lookup returns CDR1 MNHEY and CDR2 SVGEGT. The CDR3 loop spans 14 amino acids. The part of the CDR3 DNA that was read is TGTGCCAGCAGTTACAGGACAAACACCGGGGAG. Its protein product is CASSYRTNTGE. The entire CDR3 protein is CASSYRTNTGELFF.

A few counts support this clone. The read terminates 3 residues ahead of where the CDR3 ends, so the germline J gene completes it. V and J are TRBV5-4 and TRBJ2-5; possible D gene TRBD2, 5 bases. With 0 bases removed from V and 2 bases from J, the gap between germline ends came to 8 bases. The CDR3 runs 14 residues. Germline values: CDR1 SGHNT, CDR2 YYREEE (reference sequence). The part of the CDR3 DNA that was read is TGTGCCAGCAGCTTGGACAGCGGACAAGAGACC. It encodes CASSLDSGQET. In full, the CDR3 reads CASSLDSGQETQYF.

There are a few counts of this clone. The sequence runs out 3 residues before the end of the CDR3; the remainder is reconstructed from the germline J gene. This rearrangement joins TRBV6-1 to TRBJ2-5; perhaps TRBD1 as D (5 bases). The germline gives CDR1 MNHNS, CDR2 SASEGT. V lost 4 bases, J lost 4 bases, and 16 bases lay in between. This CDR3 is built from 15 residues. The CDR3: CASSVLVGPGETQYF. CDR3 DNA (partial): TGTGCCAGCAGTGTTTTAGTGGGGCCGGGAGAGACC.

This clone was detected many times. The CDR3 goes on 3 residues after the read ends, and that part is filled in from the germline J gene. J is TRBJ2-5 and V is TRBV30, with 8 bases that match TRBD1. Per germline, CDR1 GTSNPN and CDR2 SVGIG (reference sequence). CDR3 length equals 14 residues. V lost 2 bases to trimming and J lost 7 bases; unmatched junction nucleotides: 9. The DNA read from the CDR3 is TGTGCCTGGAGTAAGGGGACAGGAGACGGGACC. Protein sequence: CAWSKGTGDGT. The CDR3 reads in full as CAWSKGTGDGTQYF.

As regards this clone: From the germline J gene comes the end of the CDR3, since the read stops 3 residues before it. V and J are TRBV7-2 and TRBJ2-7; perhaps TRBD1 as D (5 bases). CDR1 and CDR2 from the germline V gene are SGHTA and FQGNSA. This CDR3 has 13 residues. Trimming removed 5 bases from V and 3 bases from J, with 11 bases in between. The CDR3 region is CASSPDMNYEQYF. The DNA read from the CDR3 is TGTGCCAGCAGCCCGGACATGAACTACGAG.

This clone appeared a few times. CDR3 DNA (partial): TGTGCCAGCAGCTTACGGCCTCGCAGGGTTGTGGCCGGGGAG. Residues: CASSLRPRRVVAGE. The entire CDR3 reads CASSLRPRRVVAGELFF. The chain carries TRBV7-3 and TRBJ2-2, with a tentative D call TRBD1 (5 bases). The read ends 3 residues before the CDR3 terminus; that terminus is restored from the germline J gene. V was shortened by 2 bases and J by 6 bases, with 19 bases between the two germline ends. From germline, CDR1 is SGHTA and CDR2 FQGTGA. The CDR3 loop spans 17 amino acids.

This clone was seen repeatedly, ten times or more. The read ends 3 residues shy of where the CDR3 ends; the end is completed using the germline J gene. This chain uses TRBV5-5 with TRBJ1-1; D uncertain. The CDR3 has 15 amino acids. Deletions cut 7 bases from V and 1 base from J, with 17 bases between. CDR1 and CDR2 from the germline V gene are SGHKS and YYEKEE (reference sequence). CDR3 amino acids: CASRTPATENTEAFF. CDR3 bases read: TGTGCCAGCCGAACCCCGGCGACTGAGAACACTGAA.

Of note for this clone: The read terminates 3 residues before the CDR3 end, so the remaining end is supplied by the germline J gene. The V and J genes are TRBV7-9 and TRBJ2-3; the match to TRBD1 covers 10 bases. CDR1 is SEHNR, CDR2 FQNEAQ, per germline (reference sequence). This CDR3 is 15 amino acids long. The trim removed 3 bases at V and 3 bases at J, leaving 3 bases unmatched. The DNA read from the CDR3 is TGTGCCAGCAGCTTCGGGACAGGGGTAACAGATACG. Protein: CASSFGTGVTDT. The whole CDR3 region reads CASSFGTGVTDTQYF. Filled out from reference TRBV7-9 and TRBJ2-3, the complete variable domain reads DTGVSQNPRHKITKRGQNVTFRCDPISEHNRLYWYRQTLGQGPEFLTYFQNEAQLEKSRLLSDRFSAERPKGSFSTLEIQRTEQGDSAMYLCASSFGTGVTDTQYFGPGTRLTVL.

There are a few counts of this clone. Coverage ceases 3 residues before the CDR3 finishes, and the germline J gene fills in the end. The chain is built from TRBV7-9 and TRBJ2-7; the D gene is possibly TRBD1 (6 bases). This CDR3 spans 12 amino acids. Germline assignment: CDR1 SEHNR and CDR2 FQNEAQ (reference sequence). V gave up 6 bases and J gave up 4 bases, with 10 bases separating them. CDR3 protein: CASSFGQYEQYF. Partial CDR3 DNA: TGTGCCAGCAGTTTTGGACAGTACGAG.

This clone came up many times. Read sequence stops 3 residues before the CDR3 end, and the germline J gene provides the missing end. The chain combines TRBV19 with TRBJ2-1; 8 nucleotides agree with TRBD2. CDR3 length: 18 residues. Germline-derived CDR1 and CDR2 are LNHDA and SQIVND (reference sequence). V lost 4 bases and J lost 5; bases outside the gene matches: 16. Partial CDR3 DNA: TGTGCCAGTAGTACTAACTGGGACGCGGGACTAGTAAACAATGAG. Translating it yields CASSTNWDAGLVNNE. Given in full, the CDR3 is CASSTNWDAGLVNNEQFF.

This clone was seen only a few times. A read error may account for a junction end that differs from germline. The CDR3 extends 3 residues past the end of the read, so its final part is completed from the germline J gene. The chain combines TRBV7-3 with TRBJ2-7; D is possibly TRBD1 (6 bases). This CDR3 region has 13 residues. Germline V lookup: CDR1 SGHTA, CDR2 FQGTGA. The CDR3 reads CSSSTQGTGEQYF. The DNA read from the CDR3 is TGTTCCAGCAGCACACAGGGTACGGGCGAG.

Ten or more counts support this clone. The CDR3 end falls 3 residues outside the read, so it is completed with the germline J gene. The chain joins TRBV18 to TRBJ1-5; the match to TRBD1 covers 7 bases. The CDR3 sequence is 17 residues long. With V trimmed by 4 bases and J by 2 bases, 11 bases remained unmatched. The germline CDR1 and CDR2 sequences are KGHSH and LQKENI. The sequenced CDR3 bases are TGTGCCAGCTCACTATTGCGTGACAGGGAAGGCAATCAGCCC. Translating gives CASSLLRDREGNQP. The entire CDR3 protein reads CASSLLRDREGNQPQHF. The full variable domain, completed using reference TRBV18 and TRBJ1-5, is NAGVMQNPRHLVRRRGQEARLRCSPMKGHSHVYWYRQLPEEGLKFMVYLQKENIIDESGMPKERFSAEFPKEGPSILRIQQVVRGDSAAYFCASSLLRDREGNQPQHFGDGTRLSIL.

A note on this clone: The CDR3 extends 3 residues past the end of the read, so its final part is completed from the germline J gene. The chain joins TRBV19 to TRBJ2-7; D possibly corresponds to TRBD2 (6 bases). From germline, CDR1 is LNHDA and CDR2 SQIVND (reference sequence). The ends were cut back, 5 bases at V and 5 bases at J, with 13 bases in the middle. The CDR3 spans 13 residues. The CDR3 DNA, read in part, is TGTGCCAGTAGTTCTCGCGGGATCCACGAG. Translating gives CASSSRGIHE. In full, the CDR3 is CASSSRGIHEQYF.